The T cell receptor (beta chain) described here comes from a study of T cell responses to AZD1222 COVID-19 vaccine. Profiling relied on immunoSEQ multiplex PCR, and the TCRdb table lists in-frame clones only, not all of them. The sample yields 150,000 or so clones, 94% seen once. Details on this clone: What it binds is not known.

The CDR3 has 14 residues. Germline V gene data show CDR1 as SGHAT and CDR2 as FQDESV (reference sequence). V was clipped by 6 bases and J by 3 bases, with 14 bases between them. Whole-study results and caveats: Two AZD1222 doses significantly raised spike-specific TCR breadth and depth over controls. Regions 160-218 and 743-854 held dominance among vaccine-associated CD4 TCRs, which spanned spike.

The rearrangement links TRBV11-1 to TRBJ1-1; D may be TRBD1 (5 bases). The clonotype was recovered from an adult who received the AZD1222 COVID-19 vaccine. The sample consisted of peripheral blood, taken 28 days after the second AZD1222 dose. The CDR3 reads CASSYTGVDTEAFF. DNA of the CDR3: TGTGCCAGCAGTTACACGGGGGTTGACACTGAAGCTTTCTTT.